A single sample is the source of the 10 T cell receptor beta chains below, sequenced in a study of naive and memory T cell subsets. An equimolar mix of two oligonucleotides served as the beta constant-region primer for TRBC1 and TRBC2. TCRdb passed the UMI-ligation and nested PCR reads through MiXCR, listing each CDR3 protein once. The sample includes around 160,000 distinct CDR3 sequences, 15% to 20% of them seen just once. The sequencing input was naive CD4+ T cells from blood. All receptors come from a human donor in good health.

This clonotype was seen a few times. The CDR3 DNA sequence: TGTGCCAGCAGCCCCGAGAGACGGAATTCACCCCTCCACTTT. This translates into CASSPERRNSPLHF. J is TRBJ1-6 and V is TRBV4-2; D ambiguous. The V end lost 4 bases, the J end lost 7 bases, and 11 bases lay between the germline ends. Germline V gene lookup returns CDR1 LGHNA and CDR2 YNFKEQ. The CDR3 runs 14 residues.

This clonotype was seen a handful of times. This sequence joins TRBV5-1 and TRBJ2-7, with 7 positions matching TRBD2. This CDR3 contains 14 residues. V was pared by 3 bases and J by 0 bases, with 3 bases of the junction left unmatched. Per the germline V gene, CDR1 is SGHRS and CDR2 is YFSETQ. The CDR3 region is CASSSERGSYEQYF. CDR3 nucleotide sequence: TGCGCCAGCAGCTCTGAGCGGGGCTCCTACGAGCAGTACTTC.

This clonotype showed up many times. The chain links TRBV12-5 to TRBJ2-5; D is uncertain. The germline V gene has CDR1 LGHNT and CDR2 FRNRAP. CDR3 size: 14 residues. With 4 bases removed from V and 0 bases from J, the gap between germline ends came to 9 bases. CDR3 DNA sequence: TGTGCTAGTGGTTCCCCCCAGTACCAAGAGACCCAGTACTTC. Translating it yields CASGSPQYQETQYF.

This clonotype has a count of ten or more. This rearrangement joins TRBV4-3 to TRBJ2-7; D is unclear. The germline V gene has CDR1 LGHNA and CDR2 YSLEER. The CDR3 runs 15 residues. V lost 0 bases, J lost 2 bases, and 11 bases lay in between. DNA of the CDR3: TGCGCCAGCAGCCAAGATTTAGCAGACCCCTACGAGCAGTACTTC. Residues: CASSQDLADPYEQYF.

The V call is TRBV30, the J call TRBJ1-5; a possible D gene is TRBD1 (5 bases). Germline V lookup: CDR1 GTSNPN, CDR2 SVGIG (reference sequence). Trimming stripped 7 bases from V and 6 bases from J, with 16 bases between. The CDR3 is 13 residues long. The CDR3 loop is CASRARVGQPQHF. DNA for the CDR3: TGTGCCTCCCGAGCCAGGGTTGGTCAGCCCCAGCATTTT.

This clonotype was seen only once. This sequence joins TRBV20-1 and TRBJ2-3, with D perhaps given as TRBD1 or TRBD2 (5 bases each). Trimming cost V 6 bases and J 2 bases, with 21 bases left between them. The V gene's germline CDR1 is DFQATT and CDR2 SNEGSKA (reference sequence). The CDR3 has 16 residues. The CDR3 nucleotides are TGCAGTGCCCCCCCTTATGGGGCGGGTTACACAGATACGCAGTATTTT. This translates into CSAPPYGAGYTDTQYF.

The CDR3 nucleotides are TGCAGTGCTATCCACACCACCAACTATGGCTACACCTTC. It yields the protein CSAIHTTNYGYTF. This chain joins TRBV20-1 and TRBJ1-2; D is undetermined. Trimming stripped 4 bases from V and 2 bases from J, with 11 bases between. The germline gives CDR1 DFQATT, CDR2 SNEGSKA (reference sequence). This CDR3 is 13 amino acids long.

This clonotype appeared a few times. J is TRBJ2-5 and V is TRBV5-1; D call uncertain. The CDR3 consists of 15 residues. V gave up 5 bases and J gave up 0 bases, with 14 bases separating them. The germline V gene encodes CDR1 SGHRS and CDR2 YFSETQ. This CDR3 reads CASRSAALYQETQYF. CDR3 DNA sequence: TGCGCCAGCAGGAGTGCGGCCTTATACCAAGAGACCCAGTACTTC.

The DNA of the CDR3 is TGTGCCAGCAGCCCTCACCCTAGCACAGATACGCAGTATTTT. As protein: CASSPHPSTDTQYF. The gene calls are TRBV4-2 and TRBJ2-3, with D unresolved. This CDR3 region has 14 residues. The germline CDR1 and CDR2 sequences are LGHNA and YNFKEQ. The V end lost 4 bases, the J end lost 0 bases, and 8 bases lay between the germline ends.

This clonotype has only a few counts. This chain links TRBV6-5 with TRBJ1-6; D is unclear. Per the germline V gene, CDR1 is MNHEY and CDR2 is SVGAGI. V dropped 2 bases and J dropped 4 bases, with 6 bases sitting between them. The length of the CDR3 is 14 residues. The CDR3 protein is CASSYMGYNSPLHF. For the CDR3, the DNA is TGTGCCAGCAGTTACATGGGTTATAATTCACCCCTCCACTTT.